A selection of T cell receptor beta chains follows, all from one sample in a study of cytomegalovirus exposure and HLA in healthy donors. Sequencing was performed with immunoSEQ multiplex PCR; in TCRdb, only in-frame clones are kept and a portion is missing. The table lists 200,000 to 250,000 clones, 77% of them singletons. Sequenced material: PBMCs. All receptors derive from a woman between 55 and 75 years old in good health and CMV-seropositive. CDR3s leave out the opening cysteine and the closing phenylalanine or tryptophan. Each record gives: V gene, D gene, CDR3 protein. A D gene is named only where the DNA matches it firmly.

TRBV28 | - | ASRQTRTEAF
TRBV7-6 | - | ASSLLRGSASGELF
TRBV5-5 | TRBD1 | ASSLIDPGQGTGNTIY
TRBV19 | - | ASSIARGGRPNYGYT
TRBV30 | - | AWSEWTVDSPLH
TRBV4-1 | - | ASSQGSGGASYEQY
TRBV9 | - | ASSVGGLSTDTQY
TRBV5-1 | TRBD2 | ASSFQRENSGEEF
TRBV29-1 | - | SVKSQGPNEQY
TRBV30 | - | AWSVEVGTEAF
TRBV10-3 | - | AISDRLENQPQH
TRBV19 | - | ASSITSINYEQY
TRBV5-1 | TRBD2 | ASSLAVAGEGETQY
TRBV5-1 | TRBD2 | ASSLAAAGGTYNEQF
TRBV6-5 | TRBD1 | ASSYSRTGGGEQY
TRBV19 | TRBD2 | ASSIGVWGTITGELF
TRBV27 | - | ASKSGGQDTQY
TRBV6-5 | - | ASSYSFGVGYT
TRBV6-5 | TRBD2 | ASTRLAESYEQY
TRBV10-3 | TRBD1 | AISRQGGTEAF
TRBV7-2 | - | ASSLAASYEQY
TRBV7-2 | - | ASSLDWQETQY
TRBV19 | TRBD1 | ASSILTGEHGYT
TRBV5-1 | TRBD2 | ASSLSGNTYEQY
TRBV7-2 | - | ASSPNKPYNEQF
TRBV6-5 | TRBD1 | ASRKTGDEQF
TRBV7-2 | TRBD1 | ASSLNPGQGNDEQF
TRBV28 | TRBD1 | ASSFIEGAIREQY
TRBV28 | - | ASRPLRDKLDNEQF
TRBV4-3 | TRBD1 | ASSHADRANYGYT
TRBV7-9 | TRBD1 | ASSPPTGGNEKLF
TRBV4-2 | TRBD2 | ASSQAGGYTGELF
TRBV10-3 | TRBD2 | ATGAPSGGGSYEQY
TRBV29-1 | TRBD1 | SVVDRLVTGELF
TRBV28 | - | ASREQGYEQY
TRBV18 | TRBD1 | ASLTRDSDEQY
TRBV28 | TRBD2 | ASNTAGGSYNEQF
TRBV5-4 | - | ASSLGGGSRQPQH
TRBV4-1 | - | ASSLTTTRSGNTIY
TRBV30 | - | AWSAIGTGGGNNSPLH
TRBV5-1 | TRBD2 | ASSFPSGNMYNEQF